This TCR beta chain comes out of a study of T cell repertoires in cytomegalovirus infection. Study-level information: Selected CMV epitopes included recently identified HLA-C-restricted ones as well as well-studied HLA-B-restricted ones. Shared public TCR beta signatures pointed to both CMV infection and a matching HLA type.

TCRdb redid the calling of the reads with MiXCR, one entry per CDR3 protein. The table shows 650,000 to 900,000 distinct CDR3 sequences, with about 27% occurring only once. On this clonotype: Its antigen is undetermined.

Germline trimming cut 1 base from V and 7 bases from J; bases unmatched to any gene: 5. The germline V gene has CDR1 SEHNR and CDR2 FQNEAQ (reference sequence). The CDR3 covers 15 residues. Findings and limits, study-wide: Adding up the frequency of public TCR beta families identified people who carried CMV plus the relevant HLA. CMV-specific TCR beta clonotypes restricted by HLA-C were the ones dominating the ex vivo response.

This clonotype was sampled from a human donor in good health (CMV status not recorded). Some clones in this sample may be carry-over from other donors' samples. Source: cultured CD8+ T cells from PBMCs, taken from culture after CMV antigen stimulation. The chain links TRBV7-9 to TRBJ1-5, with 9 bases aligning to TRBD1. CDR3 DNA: TGTGCCAGCAGCTTAGATGGGACAGGGCAGCAGCCCCAGCATTTT. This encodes CASSLDGTGQQPQHF.